This is a list of T cell receptor beta chains from one sample in a study of PD-1 blockade in mismatch repair-deficient tumors. Clones were sequenced by immunoSEQ multiplex PCR, and TCRdb holds only the in-frame ones, with some missing. The table includes about 19,000 clones, over 75% detected once. The sequencing used PBMCs, collected 52 weeks after starting pembrolizumab. These receptor sequences come from an adult with mismatch repair-deficient cancer. The CDR3 runs from the conserved cysteine through the conserved F or W. The D gene is left open where the match is weak. The size field is filled for only some rows; it gives once, few, many or a size class.

TRBV9	few	TRBJ2-7	-	TGTGCCAGCAGCGTAGAGCCGGGATCGGAGCAGTACTTC	CASSVEPGSEQYF
TRBV18	-	TRBJ2-1	-	TGTGCCAGCTCAGACAGGACGGATGAGCAGTTCTTC	CASSDRTDEQFF
TRBV18	-	TRBJ2-2	-	TGTGCCAGCTCACCACTGCAGGGGAGAAGGACCACCGGGGAGCTGTTTTTT	CASSPLQGRRTTGELFF
TRBV30	-	TRBJ2-2	-	TGTGCCTGGAGTGACAGAAGATTCACCGGGGAGCTGTTTTTT	CAWSDRRFTGELFF
TRBV30	-	TRBJ2-3	TRBD2	TGTGCCTGGGTCCCAGCGGGAGTCAGGAGCACAGATACGCAGTATTTT	CAWVPAGVRSTDTQYF
TRBV5-1	-	TRBJ2-5	-	TGCGCCAGCAGGCGGGCGGGGCCCCAAGAGACCCAGTACTTC	CASRRAGPQETQYF
TRBV7-8	few	TRBJ2-7	TRBD1	TGTGCCAGCAGCTTAGGGACAGGCTACGAGCAGTACTTC	CASSLGTGYEQYF
TRBV27	-	TRBJ2-7	-	TGTGCCAGCAGCCCGCAGGGATTCGACTACGAGCAGTACTTC	CASSPQGFDYEQYF
TRBV19	-	TRBJ2-7	-	TGTGCCAGTGGCGGGACGGCGCCCTACGAGCAGTACTTC	CASGGTAPYEQYF
TRBV6-1	-	TRBJ2-2	-	TGTGCCAGCAGTGAACAGTCCGCGAACACCGGGGAGCTGTTTTTT	CASSEQSANTGELFF
TRBV5-1	-	TRBJ2-3	TRBD1	TGCGCCAGCAGCTTGGACATTGGGACAGGGTCAGATACGCAGTATTTT	CASSLDIGTGSDTQYF
TRBV5-1	-	TRBJ2-2	-	TGCGCCAGCAGCTTGGATCCGCGTATATCGAACACCGGGGAGCTGTTTTTT	CASSLDPRISNTGELFF
TRBV19	-	TRBJ2-3	TRBD2	TGTGCCAGTAGAACTAGCGGGAGTTTGTATACGCAGTATTTT	CASRTSGSLYTQYF
TRBV7-9	once	TRBJ1-5	-	TGTGCCAGCAGCTTAGGTTTGAGAGGCGGCAATCAGCCCCAGCATTTT	CASSLGLRGGNQPQHF
TRBV5-1	-	TRBJ2-2	TRBD1	TGCGCCAGCAGCTATGACAGGGGGGACGGGGAGCTGTTTTTT	CASSYDRGDGELFF
TRBV11-2	-	TRBJ2-7	-	TGTGCCAGCAGCTTCCCCATGGAGCAGACCCCCTACGAGCAGTACTTC	CASSFPMEQTPYEQYF
TRBV5-1	-	TRBJ2-5	-	TGCGCCAGCAGCTTTCTCGCGGGTGGGCAAGAGACCCAGTACTTC	CASSFLAGGQETQYF
TRBV28	once	TRBJ2-3	TRBD2	TGTGCCAGCAGTCCCCTTGGATTAGCGGGAGCCCCAGGCACAGATACGCAGTATTTT	CASSPLGLAGAPGTDTQYF
TRBV7-9	few	TRBJ1-1	-	TGTGCCAGCAGCCTACAGGGCCTGGTGGGCACTGAAGCTTTCTTT	CASSLQGLVGTEAFF
TRBV7-2	-	TRBJ1-2	-	TGTGCCAGCAGCTTAGCTGGGTTGGGGGGGGATGGCTACACCTTC	CASSLAGLGGDGYTF
TRBV6-9	few	TRBJ2-7	-	TGTGCCAGCCCCCGGACAACGCCCTACGAGCAGTACTTC	CASPRTTPYEQYF
TRBV9	few	TRBJ2-7	TRBD2	TGTGCCAGCAGCGGGGGACTAGCGTTCCAGCAGTACTTC	CASSGGLAFQQYF
TRBV5-6	-	TRBJ1-4	TRBD1	TGTGCCAGCAGCCTCTGGGGACAGGGGCGGTTGGCTGAAAAACTGTTTTTT	CASSLWGQGRLAEKLFF
TRBV19	few	TRBJ1-5	-	TGTGCCAGTAGTACCGACAGTCCCAATCAGCCCCAGCATTTT	CASSTDSPNQPQHF
TRBV6-4	once	TRBJ1-1	TRBD1	TGTGCCACAAGGGGGCCCGGCACTGAAGCTTTCTTT	CATRGPGTEAFF
TRBV7-9	-	TRBJ2-1	TRBD2	TGTGCCAGCAGTGACGGGAGGGTATACAATGAGCAGTTCTTC	CASSDGRVYNEQFF
TRBV4-1	-	TRBJ2-3	TRBD2	TGCGCCAGCAGCCCGAGGGCTAGCGGGAGTAGCACAGATACGCAGTATTTT	CASSPRASGSSTDTQYF
TRBV6-1	-	TRBJ1-5	TRBD1	TGTGCCAGCATCTTACAGGGGAGTGCCAATCAGCCCCAGCATTTT	CASILQGSANQPQHF
TRBV5-6	-	TRBJ2-4	-	TGCGCCAGCAGGATGGGAGGTCTAGCCAAAAACATTCAGTACTTC	CASRMGGLAKNIQYF
TRBV19	-	TRBJ1-2	TRBD1	TGTGCCAGTAGGGGACAGGGGGAGCATGGCTACACCTTC	CASRGQGEHGYTF
TRBV5-6	-	TRBJ2-1	TRBD2	TGTGCCAGCAGCTTAGATAGCGGGAGGATGAAGAATGAGCAGTTCTTC	CASSLDSGRMKNEQFF
TRBV28	-	TRBJ2-5	TRBD1	TGTGCCAGCACCAGGGACAGCCTCCAAGAGACCCAGTACTTC	CASTRDSLQETQYF
TRBV14	-	TRBJ2-2	-	TGTGCCAGCAGCCTAAGCTCTTACGCTAACACCGGGGAGCTGTTTTTT	CASSLSSYANTGELFF
TRBV27	-	TRBJ2-1	TRBD2	TGTGCCAGCAGTCCGTATCGACTAGCGGGAGGGAATGAGCAGTTCTTC	CASSPYRLAGGNEQFF
TRBV7-3	-	TRBJ2-1	-	TGTGCCAGCAGCTTACATCCCCTTCCGGAGCTATACAATGAGCAGTTCTTC	CASSLHPLPELYNEQFF
TRBV7-2	few	TRBJ1-1	-	TGTGCCAGCAGCTTAGGGTGGGGAGGCACTGAAGCTTTCTTT	CASSLGWGGTEAFF
TRBV5-1	-	TRBJ2-5	-	TGCGCCAGCAGCTTGGCCGGGGAGACCCAGTACTTC	CASSLAGETQYF
TRBV6-5	-	TRBJ2-3	TRBD2	TGTGCCAGCAGTTACGGGGGGGTTAGCACAGATACGCAGTATTTT	CASSYGGVSTDTQYF